This TCR beta chain was retrieved from a study of spatial heterogeneity in lung cancer. Notes on the study in general: Ubiquitous expanded tumor TCRs showed up in blood more at resection than follow-up.

Noted time point: blood at routine non-recurrence follow-up after resection. Whole RNA was taken from tumor, nontumor lung or frozen PBMC; it was then sequenced unsorted. The table lists this clonotype with a few counts. Its antigen is still unknown. The CDR3 covers 14 residues. V lost 0 bases, J lost 0 bases, and 6 bases lay in between. CDR1 is SGHTS, CDR2 YDEGEE, per germline. Via MiXCR, TCRdb re-called the 5' RACE reads, giving one row per CDR3 protein. The sample lists roughly 16,000 distinct CDR3 sequences; 6.3% were seen once. The rearrangement joins TRBV5-8 to TRBJ2-5; perhaps TRBD1 as D (5 bases). The receptor's source is a male donor with early-stage non-small cell lung cancer. The sample consisted of PBMCs, taken at follow-up. DNA of the CDR3: TGTGCCAGCAGCTTGGCAGGGAACCAAGAGACCCAGTACTTC. This codes for CASSLAGNQETQYF.